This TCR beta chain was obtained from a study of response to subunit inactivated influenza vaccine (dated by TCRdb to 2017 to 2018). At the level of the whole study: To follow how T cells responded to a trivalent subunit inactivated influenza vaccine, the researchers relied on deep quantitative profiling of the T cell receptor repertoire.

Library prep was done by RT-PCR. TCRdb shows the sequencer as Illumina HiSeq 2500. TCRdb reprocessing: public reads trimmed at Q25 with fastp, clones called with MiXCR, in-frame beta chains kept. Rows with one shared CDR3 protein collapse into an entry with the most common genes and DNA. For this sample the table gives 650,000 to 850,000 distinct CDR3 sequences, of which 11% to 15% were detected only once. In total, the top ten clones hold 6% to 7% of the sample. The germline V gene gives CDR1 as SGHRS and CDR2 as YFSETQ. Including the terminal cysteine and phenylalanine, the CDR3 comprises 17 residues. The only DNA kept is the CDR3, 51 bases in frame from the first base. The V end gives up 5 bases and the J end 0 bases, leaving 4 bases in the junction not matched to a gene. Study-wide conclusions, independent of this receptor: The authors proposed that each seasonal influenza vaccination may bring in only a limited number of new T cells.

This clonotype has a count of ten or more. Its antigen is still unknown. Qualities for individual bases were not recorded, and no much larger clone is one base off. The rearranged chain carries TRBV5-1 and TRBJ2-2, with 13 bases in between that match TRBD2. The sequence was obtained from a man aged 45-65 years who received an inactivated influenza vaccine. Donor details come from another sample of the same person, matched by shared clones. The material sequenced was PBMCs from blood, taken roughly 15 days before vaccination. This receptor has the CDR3 CASRRTSGGPNTGELFF. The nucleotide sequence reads TGCGCCAGCAGACGGACTAGCGGGGGACCGAACACCGGGGAGCTGTTTTTT.